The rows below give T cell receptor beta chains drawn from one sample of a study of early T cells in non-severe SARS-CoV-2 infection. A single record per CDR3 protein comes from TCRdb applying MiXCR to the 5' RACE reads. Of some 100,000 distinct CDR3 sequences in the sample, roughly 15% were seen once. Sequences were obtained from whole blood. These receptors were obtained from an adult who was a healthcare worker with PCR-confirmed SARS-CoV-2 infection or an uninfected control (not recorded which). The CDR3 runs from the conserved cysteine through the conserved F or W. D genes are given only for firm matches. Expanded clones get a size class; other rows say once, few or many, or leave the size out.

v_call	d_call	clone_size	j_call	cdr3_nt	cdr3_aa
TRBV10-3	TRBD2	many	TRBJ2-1	TGTGCCATCAGTGAGTCGGCTAGCGGGCGGGGTGAGCAGTTCTTC	CAISESASGRGEQFF
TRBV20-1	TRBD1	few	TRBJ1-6	TGCAGTGCTAGTGCAGGGGGCCCAGGGTCACCCCTCCACTTT	CSASAGGPGSPLHF
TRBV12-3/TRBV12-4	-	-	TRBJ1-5	TGTGCCAGCAGTTTGAGTCCCCAGAATAGCAATCAGCCCCAGCATTTT	CASSLSPQNSNQPQHF
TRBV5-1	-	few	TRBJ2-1	TGCGCCAGCAGCTTGGTGTCAGCCTCCTACAATGAGCAGTTCTTC	CASSLVSASYNEQFF
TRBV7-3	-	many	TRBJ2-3	TGTGCCAGCAGCTTAGGCTCTAGCACAGATACGCAGTATTTT	CASSLGSSTDTQYF
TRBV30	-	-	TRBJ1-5	TGTGCCTGGAGTGTAATGGACCTTAATCAGCCCCAGCATTTT	CAWSVMDLNQPQHF
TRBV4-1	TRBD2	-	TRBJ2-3	TGCGCCAGCAGCCAAGAAGTAGCGGGAGGGGTTCGCACAGATACGCAGTATTTT	CASSQEVAGGVRTDTQYF
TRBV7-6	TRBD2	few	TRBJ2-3	TGTGCCAGCAGCACCCCACTGGGGAGGGGTCGCACAGATACGCAGTATTTT	CASSTPLGRGRTDTQYF
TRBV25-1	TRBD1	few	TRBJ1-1	TGTGCCAGCAAACCAGGGGGAGGTACTGAAGCTTTCTTT	CASKPGGGTEAFF
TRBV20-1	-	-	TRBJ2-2	TGCAGTGCTAGAGATGTAGCAGCCTTGAACACCGGGGAGCTGTTTTTT	CSARDVAALNTGELFF
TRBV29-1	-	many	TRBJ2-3	TGCAGCGCGTTCCCAGGGTCTGCTACGCAGTATTTT	CSAFPGSATQYF
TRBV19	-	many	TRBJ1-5	TGTGCCAGCGCTAACAGGGAAGAGGGTCAGCCCCAGCATTTT	CASANREEGQPQHF
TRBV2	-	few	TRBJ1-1	TGTGCTACGGCGAGGGGACGAAACACTGAAGCTTTCTTT	CATARGRNTEAFF
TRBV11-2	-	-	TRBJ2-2	TGTGCCAGCAGCTCAACAGGGGGGGAGCTGTTTTTT	CASSSTGGELFF
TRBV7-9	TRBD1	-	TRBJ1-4	TGTGCCAGCACCGCAACGACAGGGGTGGCGGAAAAACTGTTTTTT	CASTATTGVAEKLFF
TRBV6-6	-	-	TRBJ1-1	TGTGCCAGCAGTGGGGGAGGGGGTCCCACTGAAGCTTTCTTT	CASSGGGGPTEAFF
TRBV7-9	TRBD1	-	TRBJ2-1	TGTGCCAGCAGCGAAGTACAGGGGGCCACCATCATCTTTTATTACAATGAGCAGTTCTTC	CASSEVQGATIIFYYNEQFF
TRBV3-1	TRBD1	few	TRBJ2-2	TGTGCCAGCAGCCAGACTATGGGGACAGCGAACACCGGGGAGCTGTTTTTT	CASSQTMGTANTGELFF
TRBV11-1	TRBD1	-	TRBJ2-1	TGTGCCAGCAGCTTAGCCGGGACAGGGAATGAGCAGTTCTTC	CASSLAGTGNEQFF
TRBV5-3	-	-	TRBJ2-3	TGTGCCAGAAGCTTCGGTAGCAGTTATTCAGATACGCAGTATTTT	CARSFGSSYSDTQYF
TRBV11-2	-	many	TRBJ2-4	TGTGCCAGCAGCTTCAAAGCAGCCAAAAACATTCAGTACTTC	CASSFKAAKNIQYF
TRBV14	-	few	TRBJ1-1	TGTGCCAGCAGCCCATACGAAATATCTGAAGCTTTCTTT	CASSPYEISEAFF
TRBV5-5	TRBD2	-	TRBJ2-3	TGTGCCAGCAGACTCGGGGGGTACACAGATACGCAGTATTTT	CASRLGGYTDTQYF
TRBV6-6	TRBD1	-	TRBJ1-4	TGTGCCAGCAGTTACACAGGGGGGGATGAAAAACTGTTTTTT	CASSYTGGDEKLFF
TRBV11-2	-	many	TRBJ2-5	TGTGCCAGCAGCTTAGATAGACTTCAAGAGACCCAGTACTTC	CASSLDRLQETQYF
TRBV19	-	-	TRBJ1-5	TGTGCCAGTAACCCCTCGGGGAGTTCTATGTCCCAGCATTTT	CASNPSGSSMSQHF
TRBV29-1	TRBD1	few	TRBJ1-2	TGCAGCGTTGAAGACAGGGGGCGCGCCTATGGCTACACCTTC	CSVEDRGRAYGYTF
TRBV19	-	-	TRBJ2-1	TGTGCCAGTAGTACCCCGGTCTACCGGCCCTACAATGAGCAGTTCTTC	CASSTPVYRPYNEQFF
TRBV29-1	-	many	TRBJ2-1	TGCAGCGCCAACCCACAGGAGGGGTTCAGTGGGCAGTTCTTC	CSANPQEGFSGQFF
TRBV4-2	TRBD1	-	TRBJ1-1	TGTGCCAGCAGCCAAACGGACAGGGGGGGGACTGAAGCTTTCTTT	CASSQTDRGGTEAFF
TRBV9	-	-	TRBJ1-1	TGTGCCAGCAGCGCCCACGTCGAGAACACTGAAGCTTTCTTT	CASSAHVENTEAFF
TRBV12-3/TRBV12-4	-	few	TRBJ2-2	TGTGCCAGCACCATCGGGGGGAACACCGGGGAGCTGTTTTTT	CASTIGGNTGELFF
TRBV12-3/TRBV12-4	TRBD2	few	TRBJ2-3	TGTGCCAGCAGTCCGGGGGGGGTTCGACAAGGCCTCACAGATACGCAGTATTTT	CASSPGGVRQGLTDTQYF
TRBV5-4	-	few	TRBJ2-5	TGTGCCAGCAGCGATTATAACCAAGAGACCCAGTACTTC	CASSDYNQETQYF
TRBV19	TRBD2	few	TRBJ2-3	TGTGCCAGTACCACGAAAGGCGGGGGAAGAGGAGATACGCAGTATTTT	CASTTKGGGRGDTQYF
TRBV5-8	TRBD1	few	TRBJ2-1	TGTGCCAGCAGCGTGGGACAGGGTATCAATGAGCAGTTCTTC	CASSVGQGINEQFF
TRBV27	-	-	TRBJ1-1	TGTGCCAGCAGTTTATCGAGGGCGAACACTGAAGCTTTCTTT	CASSLSRANTEAFF
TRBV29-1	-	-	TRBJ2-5	TGCAGCATCGCCGGGACAAGCCAAGAGACCCAGTACTTC	CSIAGTSQETQYF
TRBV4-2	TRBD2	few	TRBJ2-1	TGTGCCAGCAGCCAGTCTTTAGCGGGGGGGCAGGGTGAGCAGTTCTTC	CASSQSLAGGQGEQFF
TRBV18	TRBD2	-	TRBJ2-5	TGTGCCAGCTCACCGGGACTAGAAGAGACCCAGTACTTC	CASSPGLEETQYF
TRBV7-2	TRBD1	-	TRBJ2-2	TGTGCCAGCAGCTTCACCCGGGACAGGGGAACCGGGGAGCTGTTTTTT	CASSFTRDRGTGELFF
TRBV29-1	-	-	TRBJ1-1	TGCAGCGTTGTCTGGCGCCGAGGTGAAGCTTTCTTT	CSVVWRRGEAFF